Below, 18 T cell receptor beta chains from the same sample are listed, as sequenced in a study of T cell responses to AZD1222 COVID-19 vaccine. Only in-frame clones appear in the TCRdb table, and some are missing; sequencing was by immunoSEQ multiplex PCR. This table has more than 120,000 clones, 88% appearing once. The sequences come from peripheral blood, collected 28 days after the second dose of the MenACWY control vaccine. These receptors came from an adult who received the MenACWY meningococcal vaccine as a control.

This sequence joins TRBV5-4 and TRBJ2-2; 8 bases line up with TRBD1. This CDR3 has 15 amino acids. V trimming: 4 bases; J trimming: 1 base; junction bases outside the gene matches: 3. Germline V gene sequence: CDR1 SGHNT, CDR2 YYREEE (reference sequence). The DNA for the CDR3 is TGTGCCAGCAGCCGAGGACAGGGGAACACCGGGGAGCTGTTTTTT. Its translation: CASSRGQGNTGELFF.

This chain uses TRBV25-1 with TRBJ1-2, with D unclear. CDR3 length: 12 amino acids. The V gene lost 3 bases and the J gene lost 7 bases, with 9 bases spanning the gap. The V gene's germline CDR1 is MGHDK and CDR2 SYGVNS. CDR3 protein: CASSDEGFGYTF. Here the CDR3 DNA reads TGTGCCAGCAGTGACGAGGGTTTTGGCTACACCTTC.

The chain has TRBV7-2 and TRBJ2-7; 8 bases are shared with TRBD1. Trimming removed 5 bases from V and 7 bases from J; junction bases left unmatched: 7. The CDR3 runs to 13 residues. Germline CDR1 reads SGHTA; CDR2 reads FQGNSA. CDR3 loop: CASSLRQGSEQYF. CDR3 sequence (DNA): TGTGCCAGCAGCCTTCGACAGGGGTCGGAGCAGTACTTC.

The chain carries TRBV5-4 and TRBJ1-2, with 10 bases aligning to TRBD1. Germline V gene lookup returns CDR1 SGHNT and CDR2 YYREEE (reference sequence). V lost 5 bases and J lost 8; bases outside the gene matches: 9. The length of the CDR3 is 14 residues. The CDR3 coding sequence is TGTGCCAGCAGTCCGGACAGGGGGACGGGAGGCTACACCTTC. It codes for CASSPDRGTGGYTF.

This clone was detected only a few times. The chain employs TRBV19 and TRBJ1-1; unclear D gene. This CDR3 has 13 amino acids. V lost 4 bases, J lost 1 base, and 7 bases lay in between. Per germline, CDR1 LNHDA and CDR2 SQIVND (reference sequence). The chain's CDR3 is CASSRWENTEAFF. The CDR3 DNA follows: TGTGCCAGTAGTAGGTGGGAGAACACTGAAGCTTTCTTT.

The chain uses TRBV5-4 and TRBJ1-2; 8 nucleotides align to TRBD1. This CDR3 contains 17 residues. CDR1 is SGHNT, CDR2 YYREEE, per germline (reference sequence). V trimming: 0 bases; J trimming: 1 base; junction bases outside the gene matches: 8. Written as DNA, the CDR3 is TGTGCCAGCAGCTTGGCGCAGGGGGCACTACTTAACTATGGCTACACCTTC. Translated: CASSLAQGALLNYGYTF.

The CDR3 region is CASSIPSRGGETQYF. The CDR3 region has the DNA TGTGCCAGTAGTATCCCGTCCCGGGGAGGAGAGACCCAGTACTTC. The genes are TRBV19 and TRBJ2-5; weak D call: TRBD2 (6 bases). The CDR3 has 15 residues. V was cut by 3 bases and J by 4 bases, with 15 bases left in between. In germline, CDR1 is LNHDA, CDR2 SQIVND (reference sequence).

The chain carries TRBV20-1 and TRBJ2-1; a possible D gene is TRBD2 (6 bases). Per the germline V gene, CDR1 is DFQATT and CDR2 is SNEGSKA (reference sequence). The length of the CDR3 is 10 residues. V was pared by 6 bases and J by 6 bases, with 6 bases between. The CDR3 is CSALANEQFF. CDR3 nucleotides: TGCAGTGCACTAGCCAATGAGCAGTTCTTC.

The chain has TRBV19 and TRBJ1-2; tentatively, D is TRBD1 (6 bases). Germline lookup yields CDR1 LNHDA and CDR2 SQIVND (reference sequence). This CDR3 comprises 14 residues. Trimming left V 6 bases short and J 5 bases short, with 16 bases between. The CDR3 reads CASSLQGLGYGYTF. CDR3 sequence (DNA): TGTGCCAGTAGCCTACAGGGTTTAGGGTATGGCTACACCTTC.

This clone appeared once. The CDR3 loop is CASSRGAEETQYF. The CDR3 DNA reads TGTGCCAGCAGCCGCGGGGCAGAAGAGACCCAGTACTTC. The chain combines TRBV3-1 (or the pseudogene TRBV3-2) with TRBJ2-5; D is possibly TRBD2 (6 bases). Germline V gives CDR1 LGHDT, CDR2 YNNKEL (reference sequence). V shed 4 bases and J shed 3 bases, with 9 bases lying between them. The CDR3 sequence is 13 residues long.

The chain is built from TRBV7-2 and TRBJ1-5; 8 bases fit TRBD1. Per germline, CDR1 SGHTA and CDR2 FQGNSA. The CDR3 extends over 16 amino acids. J gave up 7 bases and V 3 bases, and 11 bases lay outside the gene matches. The CDR3 is CASSFLQGARGQPQHF. The CDR3 coding sequence is TGTGCCAGCAGCTTTCTCCAGGGGGCGCGGGGACAGCCCCAGCATTTT.

The chain is built from TRBV4-3 and TRBJ2-2, with D unclear. CDR3 length: 16 residues. Germline CDR1 and CDR2: LGHNA and YSLEER. Between the trimmed V and J ends, which lost 0 bases and 2 bases, there was a span of 10 bases. The CDR3 DNA reads as TGCGCCAGCAGCCAAGAGCCAGCAGGTAACACCGGGGAGCTGTTTTTT. It codes for CASSQEPAGNTGELFF.

The J gene is TRBJ2-3, the V gene TRBV5-1; unclear D gene. This CDR3 is 14 amino acids long. Germline lookup yields CDR1 SGHRS and CDR2 YFSETQ. The V end lost 0 bases, the J end lost 4 bases, and 9 bases lay between the germline ends. This CDR3 is CASSLGPAADTQYF. Here the CDR3 DNA reads TGCGCCAGCAGCTTGGGGCCTGCGGCAGATACGCAGTATTTT.

The CDR3 bases are TGTGCCAGCAGTTTACATCAGCCTGCAACTAATGAAAAACTGTTTTTT. It is translated as CASSLHQPATNEKLFF. V and J are TRBV28 and TRBJ1-4; D is ambiguous. This CDR3 has 16 residues. The V and J ends lost 2 bases and 0 bases respectively, with 10 bases between them. Germline assignment: CDR1 MDHEN and CDR2 SYDVKM. The variable domain in full, completed from reference TRBV28 and TRBJ1-4, reads DVKVTQSSRYLVKRTGEKVFLECVQDMDHENMFWYRQDPGLGLRLIYFSYDVKMKEKGDIPEGYSVSREKKERFSLILESASTNQTSMYLCASSLHQPATNEKLFFGSGTQLSVL.

CDR3 sequence reads: CASSSTGANQPQHF. The CDR3 region has the DNA TGTGCCAGCTCCTCGACGGGGGCCAATCAGCCCCAGCATTTT. The rearrangement joins TRBV18 to TRBJ1-5; a weak D match, TRBD1 (6 bases). This CDR3 region has 14 residues. The germline gives CDR1 KGHSH, CDR2 LQKENI. Trimming left V 6 bases short and J 3 bases short, with 12 bases between.

V is TRBV18 and J is TRBJ1-2; D is unclear. The germline gives CDR1 KGHSH, CDR2 LQKENI. V lost 4 bases and J 6 bases, leaving 9 bases between the germline ends. The CDR3 runs 12 residues. The CDR3 region is CASSRSSDGYTF. The CDR3 DNA sequence: TGTGCCAGCTCACGAAGCTCGGATGGCTACACCTTC.

DNA for the CDR3: TGTGCCAGCAGTATAATGACACTCGGTGACTATGGCTACACCTTC. Its protein product is CASSIMTLGDYGYTF. The chain has TRBV28 and TRBJ1-2; D is ambiguous. The CDR3 spans 15 residues. Germline-derived CDR1 and CDR2 are MDHEN and SYDVKM. The germline V and J ends were trimmed by 5 bases and 3 bases, with 16 bases remaining between them.

V and J are TRBV6-1 and TRBJ1-5; no clear D gene. The CDR3 runs 14 residues. Germline lookup yields CDR1 MNHNS and CDR2 SASEGT. Trimming took 7 bases from V and 0 from J, leaving 10 bases between them. The CDR3 nucleotides read TGTGCCAGCACCACGGGAAATAGCAATCAGCCCCAGCATTTT. This sequence encodes CASTTGNSNQPQHF.